The 9 T cell receptor beta chains reported below all come from one sample, sequenced in a study of immune heterogeneity within non-small cell lung tumors. Template input, which was bulk tumor genomic DNA, totaled roughly 590 ng per sample. Several far-apart biopsies were taken per primary tumor during surgery. Patients with untreated, newly diagnosed non-small cell lung cancer underwent curative surgery. In a multiplex PCR, 32 V and 13 J primers amplified TCR beta CDR3. MiXCR, run by TCRdb on the multiplex PCR reads, gives a single entry per CDR3 protein. Among around 23,000 distinct CDR3 sequences listed, 27% were seen once. The sequenced sample consisted of lung tumor tissue. The source of these receptors is a middle-aged man with non-small cell lung cancer.

The J gene is TRBJ1-2, the V gene TRBV3-1; no definite D call. Trimming stripped 0 bases from V and 4 bases from J, with 15 bases between. Germline V gene lookup returns CDR1 LGHDT and CDR2 YNNKEL (reference sequence). This CDR3 spans 16 amino acids. The CDR3 here is CASSQDRTARAYGYTF. The CDR3 coding sequence is TGTGCCAGCAGCCAAGATCGGACGGCGAGGGCCTATGGCTACACCTTC.

This clonotype is labeled medium-sized. CDR3 DNA sequence: TGTGCCTGGAGGGGAATAGGGGTCGGCTATGGCTACACCTTC. Translation gives CAWRGIGVGYGYTF. The chain carries TRBV30 and TRBJ1-2; D is possibly TRBD1 (5 bases). The V gene lost 3 bases and the J gene lost 4 bases, with 15 bases spanning the gap. Germline CDR1 and CDR2: GTSNPN and SVGIG (reference sequence). This CDR3 is 14 amino acids long.

This clonotype has more than one count but fewer than ten. Compared with germline, one end of the junction differs, possibly owing to a read error. The rearrangement uses TRBV12-3 or TRBV12-4 and TRBJ2-3; D is uncertain. CDR3 length equals 10 residues. This chain's CDR3 is CATSGDTQYF. CDR3 sequence (DNA): TGTGCCACCAGTGGGGATACGCAGTATTTT.

There are a few counts of this clonotype. V gene TRBV4-3 combines with J gene TRBJ2-1; D call uncertain. Germline CDR1 reads LGHNA; CDR2 reads YSLEER. The CDR3 is 15 amino acids. Trimming removed 2 bases at V and 0 bases at J, with 8 bases between. The CDR3 reads CASSQSTDSYNEQFF. CDR3 nucleotides: TGCGCCAGCAGCCAATCAACGGACTCCTACAATGAGCAGTTCTTC.

With respect to this clonotype: This could be a read error, since a much larger clone is one nucleotide away. The chain employs TRBV4-2 and TRBJ2-7, with 7 bases that match TRBD2. The CDR3 is made up of 14 amino acids. V was clipped by 3 bases and J by 7 bases; unmatched bases: 9. The germline V gene encodes CDR1 LGHNA and CDR2 YNFKEQ. The CDR3 region is CASSQRAGVDEQYF. The CDR3 region has the DNA TGTGCCAGCAGCCAGAGGGCGGGAGTGGATGAGCAGTACTTC.

The sample holds a few counts of this clonotype. This sequence joins TRBV20-1 and TRBJ2-1, with TRBD2 identical over 11 bases. This CDR3 region has 17 residues. Germline lookup yields CDR1 DFQATT and CDR2 SNEGSKA (reference sequence). The V segment lost 0 bases and the J segment 7 bases; nucleotides outside the gene matches: 11. CDR3 DNA: TGCAGTGCTAGAGATGAACTGGCTAGCGGGAGGATGAATGAGCAGTTCTTC. It translates to CSARDELASGRMNEQFF.

Comments on this clonotype: This sequence may be a read error, since a much larger clone differs from it by one base. The V gene is TRBV27, the J gene TRBJ1-5; maybe TRBD1 (6 bases). Between the trimmed V and J ends, which lost 5 bases and 5 bases, there was a span of 19 bases. CDR3 length: 16 amino acids. The germline CDR1 and CDR2 sequences are MNHEY and SMNVEV (reference sequence). The CDR3, as DNA: TGTGCCAGCAGTAACCAGGGGACGTTGCCCGATCAGCCCCAGCATTTT. Residues: CASSNQGTLPDQPQHF.

Concerning this clonotype itself: A read error may account for a junction end that differs from germline. The chain couples TRBV19 to TRBJ1-6; TRBD1 aligns across 9 bases. Germline V CDR1 and CDR2: LNHDA, SQIVND (reference sequence). The CDR3 is made up of 14 amino acids. As DNA, the CDR3 is TGTGCCAGTAGTATCGACAGGGGGAATTCACCCCCCCACTTT. Translated: CASSIDRGNSPPHF.

Points on this clonotype: The CDR3 does not end in the conserved phenylalanine or tryptophan, so this is likely a read error. The chain is built from TRBV6-1 and TRBJ2-1; 12 positions agree with TRBD2. The CDR3 extends over 15 amino acids. The V segment lost 6 bases and the J segment 4 bases; nucleotides outside the gene matches: 4. The germline V gene encodes CDR1 MNHNS and CDR2 SASEGT. The CDR3 nucleotides are TGTGCCAGCAGAACTGGACTAGCGGGATACAATGAGCAGTTCTCC. It codes for CASRTGLAGYNEQFS.